These 12 T cell receptor beta chains share one sample of origin, sequenced in a study of T cells in Graves' hyperthyroidism and ophthalmopathy. Amplification targeted TCR beta CDR3 regions from RNA transcripts. Researchers ran a first-round RT-PCR on the TCR CDR3 using the HTBI primer set. One entry per CDR3 protein results from TCRdb running MiXCR on the multiplex PCR reads. Among under 300,000 distinct CDR3 sequences listed, approximately 16% were seen once. The sample taken for sequencing was blood. These receptors came from a woman aged 45-60 years with Graves' hyperthyroidism that later progressed to Graves' ophthalmopathy.

This clonotype has only a few counts. A much larger clone is a single base away; this may be a read error. The chain combines TRBV11-2 with TRBJ2-7; tentative D call: TRBD2 (6 bases). Trimming pared 5 bases from V and 3 bases from J, leaving 14 bases between. CDR1 SGHAT and CDR2 FQNNGV come from the germline V gene. This CDR3 has 14 amino acids. CDR3 DNA sequence: TGTGCCAGCAGCCAGGGACTGAATAGCTACGAGCAGTACTTC. Translating it yields CASSQGLNSYEQYF.

Ten or more counts support this clonotype. The chain is built from TRBV5-1 and TRBJ1-2; 8 bases match TRBD1. Germline-derived CDR1 and CDR2 are SGHRS and YFSETQ. The CDR3 totals 13 residues. J lost 6 bases, V lost 5 bases, and 6 bases had no gene match. DNA of the CDR3: TGCGCCAGCAGTCCCGGGACAGGAAATGGCTACACCTTC. It is translated as CASSPGTGNGYTF.

This clonotype occurred many times. This chain uses TRBV12-3 or TRBV12-4 with TRBJ2-1; D not certain. V lost 7 bases, J lost 6 bases, and 37 bases lay in between. The CDR3 length is 21 residues. CDR3 nucleotide sequence: TGTGCCAGCACCTCTTCGCCGCACTTCTTAGCTCCCACCACCTCCGCCAATGAGCAGTTCTTC. Translated: CASTSSPHFLAPTTSANEQFF.

This clonotype was recorded many times. CDR3 DNA sequence: TGTGCCAGCAGTATCGGACGTGCCTCTGGGGCCAACGTCCTGACTTTC. Residues: CASSIGRASGANVLTF. The gene calls are TRBV2 and TRBJ2-6, with no clear D. The CDR3 is made up of 16 amino acids. V was shortened by 5 bases and J by 0 bases, with 11 bases between the two germline ends. CDR1 is SNHLY, CDR2 FYNNEI, per germline.

The rearrangement uses TRBV19 and TRBJ1-1; tentative D call: TRBD1 (6 bases). Per the germline V gene, CDR1 is LNHDA and CDR2 is SQIVND (reference sequence). The CDR3 extends over 14 amino acids. The germline V and J ends were trimmed by 1 base and 1 base, with 7 bases remaining between them. This CDR3 reads CASSIGGPNTEAFF. The CDR3 coding sequence is TGTGCCAGTAGTATAGGGGGGCCGAACACTGAAGCTTTCTTT.

This clonotype was picked up many times. The chain links TRBV11-2 to TRBJ2-1; tentatively, D is TRBD1 (5 bases). Germline loops: CDR1 SGHAT, CDR2 FQNNGV. V lost 10 bases, J lost 5 bases, and 18 bases lay in between. The CDR3 is 14 residues long. The CDR3 reads CAISQGGENNEQFF. CDR3 coding DNA: TGTGCCATTTCTCAGGGTGGGGAAAACAATGAGCAGTTCTTC.

This clonotype was seen repeatedly, ten times or more. This chain uses TRBV20-1 with TRBJ1-1; D is perhaps TRBD1 (5 bases). CDR1 and CDR2 from the germline V gene are DFQATT and SNEGSKA (reference sequence). The germline V and J ends were trimmed by 0 bases and 3 bases, with 11 bases remaining between them. The CDR3 has 14 residues. In DNA, the CDR3 is TGCAGTGCTAGAGAAAACAGGAGGGACACTGAAGCTTTCTTT. This gives the protein CSARENRRDTEAFF.

This clonotype was found many times. The V gene is TRBV7-8, the J gene TRBJ2-7, with TRBD1 identical over 8 bases. Germline trimming cut 4 bases from V and 2 bases from J; bases unmatched to any gene: 4. The CDR3 is 14 amino acids. The germline CDR1 and CDR2 sequences are SGHVS and FQNEAQ. The CDR3 nucleotides are TGTGCCAGCAGCTCTTTACAGGGGGCCTACGAGCAGTACTTC. Translation gives CASSSLQGAYEQYF. Together with reference TRBV7-8 and TRBJ2-7, the CDR3 gives the full variable domain: GAGVSQSPRYKVAKRGQDVALRCDPISGHVSLFWYQQALGQGPEFLTYFQNEAQLDKSGLPSDRFFAERPEGSVSTLKIQRTQQEDSAVYLCASSSLQGAYEQYFGPGTRLTVT.

This clonotype was seen repeatedly, ten times or more. The rearrangement joins TRBV28 to TRBJ1-5; D possibly corresponds to TRBD1 (6 bases). CDR3 size: 13 residues. With 7 bases removed from V and 2 bases from J, the gap between germline ends came to 9 bases. Germline loops: CDR1 MDHEN, CDR2 SYDVKM. DNA of the CDR3: TGTGCCAGCATTGGGGGCGGCAATCAGCCCCAGCATTTT. This codes for CASIGGGNQPQHF.

J is TRBJ2-7 and V is TRBV7-3; 11 bases are shared with TRBD2. Germline V gene sequence: CDR1 SGHTA, CDR2 FQGTGA. CDR3 size: 16 residues. Unmatched junction bases numbered 9, after V lost 4 bases and J lost 4 bases. CDR3 in DNA: TGTGCCAGCAGCTCTGGGCTAGCGGGAGGAACATACGAGCAGTACTTC. Translating gives CASSSGLAGGTYEQYF.

The CDR3 DNA sequence: TGTGCCAGCAGCCTATGGACAGCTTATAGCAATCAGCCCCAGCATTTT. It is translated as CASSLWTAYSNQPQHF. The chain uses TRBV5-6 and TRBJ1-5; D may be TRBD1 (6 bases). This CDR3 has 16 amino acids. Germline CDR1 SGHDT, CDR2 YYEEEE. V dropped 4 bases and J dropped 0 bases, with 14 bases sitting between them.

This clonotype has a count of ten or more. The chain is built from TRBV30 and TRBJ2-1; 9 bases align to TRBD2. The CDR3 has 15 residues. The V gene's germline CDR1 is GTSNPN and CDR2 SVGIG (reference sequence). The trim removed 1 base at V and 5 bases at J, leaving 6 bases unmatched. CDR3: CAWSAGTSLNNEQFF. The DNA for the CDR3 is TGTGCCTGGAGTGCCGGGACTAGCCTTAACAATGAGCAGTTCTTC.